The entry below gives a single TCR beta chain sequence along with its context. The data were obtained in a study of cytomegalovirus exposure and HLA in healthy donors. V was clipped by 4 bases and J by 1 base; unmatched bases: 6. Looked up from germline, CDR1 is SGHRS and CDR2 is YFSETQ. The CDR3 is made up of 15 amino acids. PCR used 60 Vbeta primers and 13 Jbeta primers. Some clones are missing from TCRdb's copy, which holds only in-frame ones; the method was immunoSEQ multiplex PCR. This sample has roughly 190,000 clones; over 75% occur once, and the top ten carry roughly 10%. The rearrangement uses TRBV5-1 and TRBJ2-3; 7 bases align to TRBD2. The origin of this receptor is a woman aged 45 to 65 in good health and CMV-seropositive. Source material: PBMCs. The CDR3 loop is CASSTTSARTDTQYF. CDR3 DNA sequence: TGCGCCAGCAGCACAACTAGCGCCCGCACAGATACGCAGTATTTT.